This entry describes one T cell receptor (beta chain). There is no known antigen for this receptor. One base away there is no much larger clone; base qualities are not given. V drops 6 bases and J drops 0 bases, leaving 15 bases in between. The CDR3 contains 16 residues, cysteine and phenylalanine counted. The kept DNA is CDR3 alone, 48 bases in frame from the first base. The data stem from a study of T-cell memory formation after mild COVID-19 (TCRdb year 2021). In terms of the full investigation: TCR sequence clusters from the two donors were found to be largely donor specific. Longitudinal TCRalpha and TCRbeta repertoire sequencing tracked T-cell clones expanding and contracting after mild COVID-19 in a couple of donors. Two young, previously healthy adult volunteers made up the cohort, one male and one female. Here is what the overall study found, with its caveats: Balanced CD4/CD8 phenotypes were observed for clones contracting from day 15 to 85, whereas a bias towards CD4+ was observed for a second wave of clones expanding from day 15 to 37. Only a couple of mild cases were covered in the study, and larger cohorts including severe cases with pre-infection samples were considered necessary. Some responding clones were detected in pre-infection memory, which suggested that pre-existing cross-reactive memory T cells had joined the SARS-CoV-2 response. The second-wave clones that peaked on day 37 were not confirmed to be SARS-CoV-2 specific. Contracting CD4+ clones turned up mainly in the CM and EM memory subsets, whereas EMRA was where CD8+ clones were enriched.

Ficoll-Paque density gradient centrifugation was used to isolate PBMCs. Sequencing was performed on an Illumina NovaSeq 6000. cDNA libraries for TCRalpha and TCRbeta were prepared by 5'RACE using constant-segment primers, with sample barcodes and unique molecular identifiers added. Trizol reagent was used to extract RNA from every sample. The libraries were amplified in two PCR steps, and the second step added a second sample barcode and Illumina TruSeq adapters. Libraries were sequenced on an Illumina NovaSeq with 2 x 150 bp paired-end reads. Concerning the study's data processing: With migec v1.2.7, reads were demultiplexed and then collapsed into UMI-guided consensus sequences. Using mixcr v2.1.11, UMI consensuses were aligned to TRA and TRB V and J templates and then assembled into clonotypes. A clonotype was counted as expanded or contracted only if both edgeR and NoisET called the change significant, with noise models trained on biological replicates. For edgeR calls, the cutoffs were a false discovery rate-adjusted p below 0.01 and a log2 fold-change threshold of 1. As an exploratory analysis of dynamics, max-normalized trajectories of the 1000 most abundant clonotypes were examined with PCA combined with hierarchical clustering. The CD4 or CD8 phenotype of responding clones was assigned using the separately sequenced CD4+ and CD8+ repertoires. Using fastp trimming at Q25 and MiXCR clonotype assembly, TCRdb reanalyzed the public sequencing data and kept in-frame beta chains. Under each unique CDR3 protein, matching rows form one entry showing the most common genes and DNA. It is TCRdb's table, rather than the study itself, that gives the V and J calls and clone size. The sample table records some 450,000 distinct CDR3 sequences; 15% to 25% of these occur just once. In total, the top ten clones hold 7.5% to 9.5% of the sample.

The sequence was collected from an adult woman who had mild COVID-19 (a few samples of this study predate the infection). The sample titles of this study are shuffled in the database, so cell type and time point are left out; the donor was told from shared clones. The chain is assembled from TRBV12-3 or TRBV12-4 and TRBJ1-5; no D gene can be assigned with confidence. The material sequenced was PBMCs or a T cell subset sorted from them (not recorded which). The CDR3 in this case is CASRPTDPYSNQPQHF. The DNA is TGTGCCAGCAGACCCACAGACCCTTATAGCAATCAGCCCCAGCATTTT.